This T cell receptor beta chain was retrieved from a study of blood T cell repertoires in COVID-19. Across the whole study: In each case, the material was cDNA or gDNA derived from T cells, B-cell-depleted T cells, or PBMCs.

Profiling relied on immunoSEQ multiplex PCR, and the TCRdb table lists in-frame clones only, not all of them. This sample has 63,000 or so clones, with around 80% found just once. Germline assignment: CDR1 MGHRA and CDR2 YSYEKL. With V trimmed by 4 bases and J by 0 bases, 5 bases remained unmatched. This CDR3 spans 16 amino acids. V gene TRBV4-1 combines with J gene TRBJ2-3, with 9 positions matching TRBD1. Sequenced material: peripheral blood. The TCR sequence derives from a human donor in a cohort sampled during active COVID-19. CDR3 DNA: TGCGCCAGCAGCCCGGGGACAGGGCTCAGCACAGATACGCAGTATTTT. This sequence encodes CASSPGTGLSTDTQYF.